What follows describes a single TCR beta chain. Antigen: not known. The approximately 120-subject validation cohort, separate from the approximately 670-subject first cohort, included the donors. This table comes from immunoSEQ multiplex PCR, and its TCRdb copy is limited to in-frame clones, with some not included. This sample has almost 75,000 clones, with approximately 80% found just once. The data were taken from a study of cytomegalovirus exposure and HLA in healthy donors. Points from the study as a whole: A list of 150 to 200 TCR beta chains associated with cytomegalovirus was given. While the bulk of TCR sequences proved rare, some public TCRs turned up in many donors.

The V gene lost 5 bases and the J gene lost 4 bases, with 13 bases spanning the gap. The CDR3 is made up of 14 amino acids. Germline assignment: CDR1 SGHRS and CDR2 YFSETQ. The chain employs TRBV5-1 and TRBJ1-5, with a possible D match to TRBD1 (6 bases). This sequence originates from a man aged 25-45 years in good health and CMV-seronegative. The sample comprised PBMCs. The CDR3 loop reads CASSTGTPNQPQHF. Written as DNA, the CDR3 is TGCGCCAGCAGTACCGGGACACCAAATCAGCCCCAGCATTTT.